What follows describes a single T cell receptor (beta chain). The data are from a study of control samples from healthy donors and cancer patients. Using immunoSEQ multiplex PCR, the repertoire was profiled, and TCRdb retains in-frame clones only, with some absent. This sample has hundreds of thousands of clones, with roughly 87% found just once. Germline V CDR1 and CDR2: MGHRA, YSYEKL. The CDR3 is 13 amino acids. V was pared by 2 bases and J by 11 bases, with 8 bases of the junction left unmatched. Source material: PBMCs. This sequence originates from a woman aged 60-75 years with lung cancer. This rearrangement joins TRBV4-1 to TRBJ1-1, with 7 nucleotides matching TRBD1. The CDR3 region is CASSQRSDRDAFF. For the CDR3, the DNA is TGCGCCAGCAGCCAAAGGTCCGACAGGGACGCTTTCTTT.